What follows are 32 T cell receptor beta chains derived from one specimen sequenced in a study of blood T cell repertoires in COVID-19. Clones were read by immunoSEQ multiplex PCR, and TCRdb kept only the in-frame ones, dropping some. The sample lists around 85,000 clones, about 84% seen once, with 7% to 9% in the top ten. The sample consisted of peripheral blood. Every receptor here comes from a man between 45 and 60 years old with active COVID-19.

J is TRBJ1-6 and V is TRBV11-2; 7 bases fit TRBD1. Trimming at V came to 1 base and at J to 4 bases, leaving 4 bases not matched to a gene. The CDR3 has 16 residues. The V gene's germline CDR1 is SGHAT and CDR2 FQNNGV. The CDR3 is CASSLAQGYYNSPLHF. The CDR3 DNA reads as TGTGCCAGCAGCTTAGCACAGGGGTATTATAATTCACCCCTCCACTTT.

This sequence joins TRBV28 and TRBJ2-1, with a tentative D call TRBD2 (7 bases). The CDR3 runs 13 residues. Germline V gives CDR1 MDHEN, CDR2 SYDVKM. V dropped 6 bases and J dropped 9 bases, with 15 bases sitting between them. CDR3 sequence: CASRKGGHLEQFF. The CDR3 DNA follows: TGTGCCAGCAGGAAGGGGGGGCATCTTGAGCAGTTCTTC.

CDR3 residues: CASSFSGQGRGTEAFF. The CDR3 coding sequence is TGTGCCAGCAGTTTTTCGGGACAGGGACGAGGCACTGAAGCTTTCTTT. The chain carries TRBV6-5 and TRBJ1-1, with 9 bases fitting TRBD1. CDR3 size: 16 residues. Germline lookup yields CDR1 MNHEY and CDR2 SVGAGI. Trimming removed 4 bases from V and 4 bases from J; junction bases left unmatched: 10.

The V call is TRBV7-2, the J call TRBJ2-6; D perhaps matches TRBD1 (6 bases). Trimming removed 3 bases at V and 0 bases at J, with 12 bases between. This CDR3 is 17 amino acids long. Germline V gives CDR1 SGHTA, CDR2 FQGNSA. The CDR3 is CASSLETGDSGANVLTF. The CDR3 DNA sequence: TGTGCCAGCAGCTTGGAGACAGGTGACTCTGGGGCCAACGTCCTGACTTTC.

V gene TRBV27 combines with J gene TRBJ2-1; TRBD1 might be the D (5 bases). This CDR3 comprises 15 residues. V shed 5 bases and J shed 0 bases, with 11 bases lying between them. Germline CDR1 is MNHEY and CDR2 is SMNVEV (reference sequence). The CDR3 DNA reads as TGTGCCAGCAGTATGGGGCAGAGCTCCTACAATGAGCAGTTCTTC. Translated, it gives CASSMGQSSYNEQFF.

The chain carries TRBV28 and TRBJ2-7; 7 bases fit TRBD1. This CDR3 is built from 15 residues. CDR1 is MDHEN, CDR2 SYDVKM, per germline. V dropped 5 bases and J dropped 2; count of bases not matched to a gene: 9. The CDR3 coding sequence is TGTGCCAGCAGTACCCGGACAGGATATCCCTACGAGCAGTACTTC. It specifies CASSTRTGYPYEQYF.

The CDR3 loop is CATTPGTGNTGELFF. DNA for the CDR3: TGTGCCACCACGCCGGGGACTGGTAACACCGGGGAGCTGTTTTTT. The V gene is TRBV24-1, the J gene TRBJ2-2; tentatively, D is TRBD2 (6 bases). V lost 8 bases and J 2 bases, leaving 14 bases between the germline ends. Germline V CDR1 and CDR2: KGHDR, SFDVKD. This CDR3 has 15 amino acids.

V and J are TRBV2 and TRBJ2-6; the D gene is possibly TRBD2 (5 bases). Germline V gene lookup returns CDR1 SNHLY and CDR2 FYNNEI. V shed 2 bases and J shed 1 base, with 6 bases lying between them. The CDR3 runs to 15 residues. In DNA form, the CDR3 reads TGTGCCAGCAGTGAACGAGGGTCTGGGGCCAACGTCCTGACTTTC. This gives the protein CASSERGSGANVLTF. Full variable domain (rest looked up from reference TRBV2 and TRBJ2-6): EPEVTQTPSHQVTQMGQEVILRCVPISNHLYFYWYRQILGQKVEFLVSFYNNEISEKSEIFDDQFSVERPDGSNFTLKIRSTKLEDSAMYFCASSERGSGANVLTFGAGSRLTVL.

The rearrangement uses TRBV3-1 (or the pseudogene TRBV3-2) and TRBJ2-7; no firm D call. The CDR3 is 11 residues long. CDR1 LGHDT and CDR2 YNNKEL come from the germline V gene (reference sequence). The germline V and J ends were trimmed by 3 bases and 2 bases, with 2 bases remaining between them. CDR3 loop: CASSHTYEQYF. For the CDR3, the DNA is TGTGCCAGCAGCCATACCTACGAGCAGTACTTC.

The chain is built from TRBV5-1 and TRBJ1-1; weak D call: TRBD1 (6 bases). Germline CDR1 is SGHRS and CDR2 is YFSETQ. The ends were cut back, 7 bases at V and 1 base at J, with 14 bases in the middle. The CDR3 contains 14 residues. The CDR3 spells CASQYSQGNTEAFF. CDR3 nucleotide sequence: TGCGCCAGCCAATACTCACAGGGGAACACTGAAGCTTTCTTT.

The chain couples TRBV4-3 to TRBJ2-5; D is possibly TRBD2 (6 bases). This CDR3 has 16 residues. Trimming shortened V by 3 bases and J by 6 bases, and 20 bases separated the two germline ends. CDR1 and CDR2 (germline): LGHNA, YSLEER. CDR3 DNA: TGCGCCAGCAGCCAGGGGACTGCTTTGTATTCACAGACCCAGTACTTC. It yields the protein CASSQGTALYSQTQYF.

The chain uses TRBV6-2 or TRBV6-3 and TRBJ1-2; D is unresolved. The CDR3 consists of 13 residues. The V end was cut by 4 bases, the J end by 5 bases, with 11 bases between. Germline CDR1 reads MNHEY; CDR2 reads SVGEGT. CDR3 DNA sequence: TGTGCCAGCAGTTTCGGAGCATTTTATGGCTACACCTTC. As protein: CASSFGAFYGYTF.

This clone was recorded once. This rearrangement joins TRBV7-2 to TRBJ1-2, with no clear D. V shed 1 base and J shed 8 bases, with 14 bases lying between them. CDR1 and CDR2 (germline): SGHTA, FQGNSA. The CDR3 runs 14 residues. CDR3 in amino acids: CASSLGPSGEGYTF. Here the CDR3 DNA reads TGTGCCAGCAGCTTAGGTCCAAGCGGGGAAGGCTACACCTTC.

This sequence joins TRBV2 and TRBJ1-1; the match to TRBD1 covers 11 bases. Unmatched junction bases numbered 11, after V lost 3 bases and J lost 11 bases. Germline CDR1 reads SNHLY; CDR2 reads FYNNEI. This CDR3 has 15 amino acids. DNA of the CDR3: TGTGCCAGCAGTGATGGGACAGGGGGGAAATTGTTTGCTTTCTTT. Encoded protein: CASSDGTGGKLFAFF.

V is TRBV7-2 and J is TRBJ1-4; a possible D gene is TRBD1 (6 bases). The V and J ends lost 3 bases and 4 bases respectively, with 15 bases between them. The CDR3 is 16 residues long. Germline V gene data show CDR1 as SGHTA and CDR2 as FQGNSA. The CDR3 DNA reads as TGTGCCAGCAGCTTTCATGGACAGCTACTTAATGAAAAACTGTTTTTT. It is translated as CASSFHGQLLNEKLFF. The variable domain in full, with the rest retrieved from reference TRBV7-2 and TRBJ1-4, is GAGVSQSPSNKVTEKGKDVELRCDPISGHTALYWYRQSLGQGLEFLIYFQGNSAPDKSGLPSDRFSAERTGGSVSTLTIQRTQQEDSAVYLCASSFHGQLLNEKLFFGSGTQLSVL.

The rearrangement links TRBV5-6 to TRBJ2-2; TRBD1 might be the D (5 bases). This CDR3 is built from 14 residues. The ends were cut back, 5 bases at V and 6 bases at J, with 14 bases in the middle. Germline CDR1 SGHDT, CDR2 YYEEEE. CDR3: CASRTRVRAGELFF. In DNA, the CDR3 is TGTGCCAGCAGAACCAGGGTTAGGGCCGGGGAGCTGTTTTTT. Variable domain in full (rest from reference TRBV5-6 and TRBJ2-2): DAGVTQSPTHLIKTRGQQVTLRCSPKSGHDTVSWYQQALGQGPQFIFQYYEEEERQRGNFPDRFSGHQFPNYSSELNVNALLLGDSALYLCASRTRVRAGELFFGEGSRLTVL.

This clone was seen once. V usage is TRBV7-2 and J usage is TRBJ2-2; TRBD2 matches 7 bases. Germline CDR1 SGHTA, CDR2 FQGNSA. The ends lost 7 bases at V and 0 bases at J; junction bases unmatched: 5. The CDR3 totals 15 residues. The CDR3 nucleotides are TGTGCCAGCACTATAGGACTAGCGAACACCGGGGAGCTGTTTTTT. Residues: CASTIGLANTGELFF.

This chain joins TRBV7-3 and TRBJ2-3; the D is unclear. V was trimmed by 5 bases and J by 1 base, leaving 7 bases between them. The CDR3 length is 13 residues. CDR1 is SGHTA and CDR2 is FQGTGA in the germline V gene. CDR3 DNA: TGTGCCAGCAGCGTTGCAGGCACAGATACGCAGTATTTT. It encodes CASSVAGTDTQYF. The variable domain in full, with the rest retrieved from reference TRBV7-3 and TRBJ2-3, is GAGVSQTPSNKVTEKGKYVELRCDPISGHTALYWYRQSLGQGPEFLIYFQGTGAADDSGLPNDRFFAVRPEGSVSTLKIQRTERGDSAVYLCASSVAGTDTQYFGPGTRLTVL.

The V and J genes are TRBV7-3 and TRBJ2-1; 11 bases are shared with TRBD1. The CDR3 covers 14 residues. The junction had 6 bases not matched to a gene; V was cut back by 5 bases and J by 9 bases. Germline CDR1 SGHTA, CDR2 FQGTGA. The DNA for the CDR3 is TGTGCCAGCAGCGCCGGACAGGGGGCCTTTGAGCAGTTCTTC. It is translated as CASSAGQGAFEQFF.

J is TRBJ1-1 and V is TRBV4-2; 7 bases line up with TRBD1. CDR3 length equals 15 residues. The germline gives CDR1 LGHNA, CDR2 YNFKEQ. The V and J ends lost 1 base and 1 base, in that order; junction bases with no gene match: 3. The CDR3 here is CASSQGDRTNTEAFF. The CDR3 DNA sequence: TGTGCCAGCAGCCAAGGGGACAGAACGAACACTGAAGCTTTCTTT.

V and J are TRBV29-1 and TRBJ1-3; D unclear. V was trimmed by 4 bases and J by 4 bases, leaving 8 bases between them. The CDR3 totals 12 residues. Germline CDR1 SQVTM, CDR2 ANQGSEA. CDR3 nucleotides: TGCAGCGTTGGTTATTCCGGAAACACCATATATTTT. Translated, it gives CSVGYSGNTIYF.

This chain joins TRBV19 and TRBJ1-6, with 8 bases aligning to TRBD1. This CDR3 comprises 15 residues. V trimming: 7 bases; J trimming: 5 bases; junction bases outside the gene matches: 7. From germline, CDR1 is LNHDA and CDR2 SQIVND (reference sequence). CDR3 loop: CASTDLDRDNSPLHF. DNA for the CDR3: TGTGCCAGTACTGACCTGGACAGGGATAATTCACCCCTCCACTTT.

The CDR3 is CASSSQGSSGNTIYF. The CDR3 bases are TGCGCCAGCAGCAGCCAGGGGTCCTCTGGAAACACCATATATTTT. The chain links TRBV5-1 to TRBJ1-3, with a possible D match to TRBD1 (6 bases). There are 15 residues in the CDR3. The ends were cut back, 4 bases at V and 0 bases at J, with 11 bases in the middle. Germline V gene data show CDR1 as SGHRS and CDR2 as YFSETQ.

In this sample, this clone turned up a few times. CDR3: CASRTLQGQGNWKLFF. CDR3 in DNA: TGTGCCAGCAGAACCCTCCAGGGACAGGGGAATTGGAAACTGTTTTTT. This chain uses TRBV28 with TRBJ1-4, with 10 bases matching TRBD1. Germline-derived CDR1 and CDR2 are MDHEN and SYDVKM. The CDR3 is 16 residues long. The V and J ends lost 6 bases and 11 bases, in that order; junction bases with no gene match: 15.

The genes are TRBV30 and TRBJ1-5, with 7 bases matching TRBD1. This CDR3 comprises 15 residues. The V gene's germline CDR1 is GTSNPN and CDR2 SVGIG (reference sequence). Trimming took 3 bases from V and 3 from J; bases not matched to a gene: 8. The CDR3 loop reads CAWRGRQGPNQPQHF. The CDR3 nucleotides read TGTGCCTGGAGGGGACGACAGGGACCCAATCAGCCCCAGCATTTT.

The chain links TRBV6-6 to TRBJ1-6; D not resolved. Germline values: CDR1 MNHNY, CDR2 SVGAGI (reference sequence). V dropped 1 base and J dropped 1 base, with 5 bases sitting between them. The CDR3 extends over 15 amino acids. Here the CDR3 DNA reads TGTGCCAGCAGTTACTTCTCGTCCTATAATTCACCCCTCCACTTT. Translated: CASSYFSSYNSPLHF.

This clone was recorded a few times. The genes are TRBV19 and TRBJ1-1; D is possibly TRBD1 (5 bases). The CDR3 is 14 residues long. With 2 bases removed from V and 3 bases from J, the gap between germline ends came to 10 bases. CDR1 is LNHDA, CDR2 SQIVND, per germline (reference sequence). The CDR3 DNA follows: TGTGCCAGTAGTATAATACCGGGGGACACTGAAGCTTTCTTT. The encoded protein is CASSIIPGDTEAFF.

This clone was seen only once. The chain is built from TRBV29-1 and TRBJ1-1; D unclear. The CDR3 length is 11 residues. V lost 5 bases, J lost 1 base, and 5 bases lay in between. Per germline, CDR1 SQVTM and CDR2 ANQGSEA. CDR3 sequence: CSVPGNTEAFF. The CDR3 DNA follows: TGCAGCGTTCCAGGGAACACTGAAGCTTTCTTT.

The chain combines TRBV9 with TRBJ1-5; D might be TRBD1 (6 bases). Deletions cut 3 bases from V and 0 bases from J, with 13 bases between. CDR1 is SGDLS and CDR2 is YYNGEE in the germline V gene. CDR3 length: 16 amino acids. CDR3 protein: CASSGEGGYSNQPQHF. The CDR3 DNA reads TGTGCCAGCAGCGGTGAGGGGGGGTATAGCAATCAGCCCCAGCATTTT.

J is TRBJ1-5 and V is TRBV6-1; D gene unclear. In germline, CDR1 is MNHNS, CDR2 SASEGT. Trimming took off 3 bases at V and 4 bases at J, with 7 bases between the two ends. This CDR3 comprises 13 residues. The CDR3 sequence is CASSDSENQPQHF. The CDR3 DNA follows: TGTGCCAGCAGTGACAGTGAAAATCAGCCCCAGCATTTT.

This chain joins TRBV5-5 and TRBJ2-5; 7 nucleotides align to TRBD1. The CDR3 extends over 14 amino acids. Germline assignment: CDR1 SGHKS and CDR2 YYEKEE (reference sequence). After removal of 0 bases from V and 2 bases from J, the junction contained 1 base not matched to a gene. CDR3 in amino acids: CASSLGGQQETQYF. CDR3 in DNA: TGTGCCAGCAGCTTGGGGGGACAGCAAGAGACCCAGTACTTC.

The chain has TRBV5-1 and TRBJ2-7; TRBD2 agrees at 7 bases. The CDR3 is 14 residues long. With 0 bases clipped from V and 5 bases from J, the junction kept 5 bases outside the gene matches. Germline lookup yields CDR1 SGHRS and CDR2 YFSETQ. The CDR3 DNA reads TGCGCCAGCAGCTTGGTGGCGGGAGTAGACGAGCAGTACTTC. Protein: CASSLVAGVDEQYF.